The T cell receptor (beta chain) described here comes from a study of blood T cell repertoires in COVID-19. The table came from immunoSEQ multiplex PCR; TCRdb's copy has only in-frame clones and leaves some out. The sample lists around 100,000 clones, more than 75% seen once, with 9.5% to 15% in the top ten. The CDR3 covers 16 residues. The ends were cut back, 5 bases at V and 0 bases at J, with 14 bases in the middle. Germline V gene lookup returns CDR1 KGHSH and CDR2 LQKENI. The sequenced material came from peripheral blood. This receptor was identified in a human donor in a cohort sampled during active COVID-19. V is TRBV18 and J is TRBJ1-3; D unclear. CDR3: CASSSMAGFSGNTIYF. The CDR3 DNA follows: TGTGCCAGCTCATCTATGGCAGGATTCTCTGGAAACACCATATATTTT.